The rows below give T cell receptor beta chains drawn from one sample of a study of cytotoxic CD8 clonotypes in ibrutinib-treated CLL. Assay used: immunoSEQ multiplex PCR; TCRdb lists only in-frame clones, some missing. The table lists around 29,000 clones, about three quarters of them singletons, with roughly 51% in the top ten. Sequencing used PBMCs, obtained after 24 months of ibrutinib treatment. The receptor source for this set is a human donor with chronic lymphocytic leukemia. Both conserved end residues are part of each CDR3. A D gene is named only where the DNA matches it firmly. Expanded clones are given a class, and other clones once, few, many or no size at all.

j_gene: TRBJ2-2
v_gene: TRBV19
d_gene: .
abundance: .
CDR3aa: CASTQGKIGELFF

j_gene: TRBJ1-3
v_gene: TRBV5-1
d_gene: TRBD1
abundance: .
CDR3aa: CASSYGTGVGNTIYF

j_gene: TRBJ2-5
v_gene: TRBV5-6
d_gene: TRBD1
abundance: .
CDR3aa: CASTGRGQGFEETQYF

j_gene: TRBJ1-4
v_gene: TRBV5-1
d_gene: .
abundance: once
CDR3aa: CASSPGGANEKLFF

j_gene: TRBJ2-7
v_gene: TRBV9
d_gene: TRBD1
abundance: .
CDR3aa: CASSDGTGVDEQYF

j_gene: TRBJ1-1
v_gene: TRBV6-1
d_gene: .
abundance: .
CDR3aa: CASSHNEAFF

j_gene: TRBJ2-5
v_gene: TRBV6-5
d_gene: TRBD1
abundance: .
CDR3aa: CAGGQGRETQYF

j_gene: TRBJ2-7
v_gene: TRBV19
d_gene: .
abundance: .
CDR3aa: CASSPGRSSYEQYF

j_gene: TRBJ2-3
v_gene: TRBV5-8
d_gene: TRBD1
abundance: .
CDR3aa: CASSRTGADTQYF

j_gene: TRBJ1-2
v_gene: TRBV7-9
d_gene: .
abundance: few
CDR3aa: CASSPAGQGLLTF

j_gene: TRBJ1-2
v_gene: TRBV9
d_gene: .
abundance: .
CDR3aa: CASSEQQGLDGYTF

j_gene: TRBJ2-1
v_gene: TRBV19
d_gene: TRBD2
abundance: .
CDR3aa: CASSIGGGNEQFF

j_gene: TRBJ1-3
v_gene: TRBV28
d_gene: TRBD1
abundance: .
CDR3aa: CASRDSSFSGNTIYF

j_gene: TRBJ2-5
v_gene: TRBV18
d_gene: TRBD1
abundance: .
CDR3aa: CASSLGQGETQYF

j_gene: TRBJ2-4
v_gene: TRBV4-3
d_gene: .
abundance: .
CDR3aa: CASSQAGASNIQYF

j_gene: TRBJ2-3
v_gene: TRBV2
d_gene: .
abundance: many
CDR3aa: CASTGDFTDTQYF

j_gene: TRBJ2-3
v_gene: TRBV5-1
d_gene: .
abundance: .
CDR3aa: CASSLRSTDTQYF

j_gene: TRBJ1-5
v_gene: TRBV6-5
d_gene: .
abundance: few
CDR3aa: CASRNEPYSNQPQHF

j_gene: TRBJ1-1
v_gene: TRBV19
d_gene: .
abundance: .
CDR3aa: CASSRGANTEAFF

j_gene: TRBJ2-6
v_gene: TRBV7-3
d_gene: .
abundance: .
CDR3aa: CASSRAGANVLTF

j_gene: TRBJ2-3
v_gene: TRBV6-4
d_gene: .
abundance: .
CDR3aa: CASSDRGSITDTQYF

j_gene: TRBJ2-1
v_gene: TRBV9
d_gene: TRBD2
abundance: .
CDR3aa: CASSALAGVYNEQFF

j_gene: TRBJ2-7
v_gene: TRBV6-6
d_gene: .
abundance: .
CDR3aa: CASKSPGVSPYEQYF

j_gene: TRBJ1-3
v_gene: TRBV5-1
d_gene: .
abundance: once
CDR3aa: CASSLAGPGNTIYF

j_gene: TRBJ1-5
v_gene: TRBV28
d_gene: .
abundance: once
CDR3aa: CASRAGLGQPQHF

j_gene: TRBJ1-6
v_gene: TRBV4-1
d_gene: .
abundance: .
CDR3aa: CASSQDRNLSPLHF

j_gene: TRBJ1-1
v_gene: TRBV5-6
d_gene: .
abundance: .
CDR3aa: CASSLRSWGAFF

j_gene: TRBJ2-7
v_gene: TRBV18
d_gene: .
abundance: .
CDR3aa: CASSPRGTEQYF

j_gene: TRBJ2-1
v_gene: TRBV6-4
d_gene: .
abundance: .
CDR3aa: CASSLDELNEQFF

j_gene: TRBJ2-2
v_gene: TRBV28
d_gene: .
abundance: .
CDR3aa: CASKTPDVANTGELFF

j_gene: TRBJ1-4
v_gene: TRBV7-6
d_gene: .
abundance: .
CDR3aa: CASSAGNGPTNEKLFF

j_gene: TRBJ2-5
v_gene: TRBV21-1
d_gene: .
abundance: .
CDR3aa: CASSKVQGSKMTQYF

j_gene: TRBJ1-5
v_gene: TRBV6-5
d_gene: .
abundance: .
CDR3aa: CASSYSAGQPQHF

j_gene: TRBJ1-6
v_gene: TRBV9
d_gene: .
abundance: .
CDR3aa: CASSVEGGSLHF

j_gene: TRBJ1-5
v_gene: TRBV6-6
d_gene: .
abundance: once
CDR3aa: CASGEDRFRPQHF

j_gene: TRBJ2-1
v_gene: TRBV27
d_gene: TRBD2
abundance: .
CDR3aa: CASSLLFLAEPSNEQFF

j_gene: TRBJ1-6
v_gene: TRBV2
d_gene: .
abundance: medium-sized
CDR3aa: CASSLSRGSRSSPLHF

j_gene: TRBJ2-7
v_gene: TRBV7-6
d_gene: .
abundance: .
CDR3aa: CASSLEALLYEQYF

j_gene: TRBJ1-2
v_gene: TRBV30
d_gene: .
abundance: .
CDR3aa: CAWTQGYGYTF

j_gene: TRBJ1-5
v_gene: TRBV9
d_gene: .
abundance: .
CDR3aa: CASSVAPGEPQHF

j_gene: TRBJ2-1
v_gene: TRBV20-1
d_gene: .
abundance: few
CDR3aa: CSAYHSFEQFF

j_gene: TRBJ2-3
v_gene: TRBV19
d_gene: .
abundance: .
CDR3aa: CASSRKQGNADTQYF

j_gene: TRBJ2-2
v_gene: TRBV7-9
d_gene: TRBD2
abundance: .
CDR3aa: CASSLSGGNTGELFF

j_gene: TRBJ1-4
v_gene: TRBV7-9
d_gene: .
abundance: .
CDR3aa: CASSVGTFNEKLFF

j_gene: TRBJ2-7
v_gene: TRBV29-1
d_gene: TRBD1
abundance: .
CDR3aa: CSVEVRQGDEQYF

j_gene: TRBJ2-1
v_gene: TRBV9
d_gene: .
abundance: .
CDR3aa: CASSLRPMVDEQFF